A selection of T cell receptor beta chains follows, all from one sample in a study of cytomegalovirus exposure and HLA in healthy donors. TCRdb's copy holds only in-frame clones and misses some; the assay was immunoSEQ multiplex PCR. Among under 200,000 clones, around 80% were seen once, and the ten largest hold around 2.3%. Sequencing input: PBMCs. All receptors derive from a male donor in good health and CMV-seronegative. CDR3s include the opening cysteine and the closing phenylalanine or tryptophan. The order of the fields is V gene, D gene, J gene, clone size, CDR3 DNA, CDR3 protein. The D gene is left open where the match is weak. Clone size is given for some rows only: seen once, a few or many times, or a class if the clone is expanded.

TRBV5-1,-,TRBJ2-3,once,TGCGCCAGCAGCTTGTATCAGGGGTTGGCAGATACGCAGTATTTT,CASSLYQGLADTQYF
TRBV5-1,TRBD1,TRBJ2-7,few,TGCGCCAGCAGGTCGGGACAGGGCTACGAGCAGTACTTC,CASRSGQGYEQYF
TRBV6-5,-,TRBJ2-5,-,TGTGCCAGCAGTTACTCGCGGGGGCGGCAAGAGACCCAGTACTTC,CASSYSRGRQETQYF
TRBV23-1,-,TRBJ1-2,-,TGCGCCAGCAGTCCCCGTCCCTATGGCTACACCTTC,CASSPRPYGYTF
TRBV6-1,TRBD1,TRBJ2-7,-,TGTGCCAGCTCCCCAGGGGGCTCTCTATACGAGCAGTACTTC,CASSPGGSLYEQYF
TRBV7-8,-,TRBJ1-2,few,TGTGCCAGCAGCTTAGGAGTCACTAACTATGGCTACACCTTC,CASSLGVTNYGYTF
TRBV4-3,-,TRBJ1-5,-,TGCGCCAGCAGCCAGGGGGCTTATAGCAATCAGCCCCAGCATTTT,CASSQGAYSNQPQHF
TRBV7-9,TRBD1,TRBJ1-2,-,TGTGCCAGCAGCTCGTCCCGACAGGGCGAAGCTAACTATGGCTACACCTTC,CASSSSRQGEANYGYTF
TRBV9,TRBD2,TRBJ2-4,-,TGTGCCAGCAGCGCCGGGGGGGTTCAGTACTTC,CASSAGGVQYF
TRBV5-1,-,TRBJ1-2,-,TGCGCCAGCAGCTTGGACGGCTATGGCTACACCTTC,CASSLDGYGYTF
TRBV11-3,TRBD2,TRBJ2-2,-,TGTGCCAGCAGCTTAGGTGGGGGGGCGAACACCGGGGAGCTGTTTTTT,CASSLGGGANTGELFF
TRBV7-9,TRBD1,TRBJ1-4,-,TGTGCCAGCAGCGCGAACAGGGGGCACCTGTTTTTT,CASSANRGHLFF
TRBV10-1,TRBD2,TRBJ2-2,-,TGCGCCAGCAGCGAACTAGCGGGGGGCACCGGGGAGCTGTTTTTT,CASSELAGGTGELFF
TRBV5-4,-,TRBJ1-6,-,TGTGCCAGCAGCTCCGGGAATTATAATTCACCCCTCCACTTT,CASSSGNYNSPLHF
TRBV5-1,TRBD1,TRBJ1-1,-,TGCGCCAGCAGCTTAGTGGACAGGGGGCAAAAAGCTTTCTTT,CASSLVDRGQKAFF
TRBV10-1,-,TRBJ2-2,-,TGCGCCAGCAGTAGAGGTCGGGGTTCCGGGGAGCTGTTTTTT,CASSRGRGSGELFF
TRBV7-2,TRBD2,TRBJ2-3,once,TGTGCCAGCAGCTTAGACGGGGGGTTTACGTATACGCAGTATTTT,CASSLDGGFTYTQYF
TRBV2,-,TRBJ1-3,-,TGTGCCAGCACCGACCGGGGAGTCTCTGGAAACACCATATATTTT,CASTDRGVSGNTIYF
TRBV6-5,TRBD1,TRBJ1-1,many,TGTGCCAGCAGTTACTCGACGGACAGGGACACTGAAGCTTTCTTT,CASSYSTDRDTEAFF
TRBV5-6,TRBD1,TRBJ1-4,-,TGTGCCAGCAGCCGGAAGCCAGGGGGAGGTGAAAAACTGTTTTTT,CASSRKPGGGEKLFF
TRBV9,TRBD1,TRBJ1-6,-,TGTGCCAGCAGCGTTCAAGGTGTAGGACAGGGGGTTTCACCCCTCCACTTT,CASSVQGVGQGVSPLHF
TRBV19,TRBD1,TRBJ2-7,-,TGTGCCAGTAGCAGCCGGACAGGCTACGAGCAGTACTTC,CASSSRTGYEQYF
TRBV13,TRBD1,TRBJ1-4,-,TGTGCCAGCAGCTTGGGGACAGGGGGCGAAAAACTGTTTTTT,CASSLGTGGEKLFF
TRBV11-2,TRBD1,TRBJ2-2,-,TGTGCCAGCAGCTTAATCAGGGGGCGGTTAGCCGGGGAGCTGTTTTTT,CASSLIRGRLAGELFF
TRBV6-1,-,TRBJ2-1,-,TGTGCCAGCAGTGAGAGGGGCCCACTAGCTGCGTCTAGAAATGAGCAGTTCTTC,CASSERGPLAASRNEQFF
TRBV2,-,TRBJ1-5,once,TGTGCCAGCAGTAGTGGACTTGGGTGGAATCAGCCCCAGCATTTT,CASSSGLGWNQPQHF
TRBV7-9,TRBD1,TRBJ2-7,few,TGTGCCAGCAGCTGGGGGACAGTGGCCAACGAGCAGTACTTC,CASSWGTVANEQYF
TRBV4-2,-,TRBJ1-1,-,TGTGCCAGCAGCCAACAACAGGGAACCGACACTGAAGCTTTCTTT,CASSQQQGTDTEAFF
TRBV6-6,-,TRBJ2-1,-,TGTGCCAGCAGTTACGGAGGGATAAATGAGCAGTTCTTC,CASSYGGINEQFF
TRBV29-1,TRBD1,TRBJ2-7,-,TGCAGCGTCGAGGTCCTGGACAGGGGCTACGAGCAGTACTTC,CSVEVLDRGYEQYF
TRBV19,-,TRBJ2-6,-,TGTGCCAGTAGTTCAACTTGGGGGGCCAACGTCCTGACTTTC,CASSSTWGANVLTF
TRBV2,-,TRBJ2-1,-,TGTGCCAGCAGCTCTCAGACTCGCAATGAGCAGTTCTTC,CASSSQTRNEQFF
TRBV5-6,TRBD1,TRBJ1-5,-,TGTGCCAGCAGCTCAAGGGGGCGCCTAAGCAATCAGCCCCAGCATTTT,CASSSRGRLSNQPQHF
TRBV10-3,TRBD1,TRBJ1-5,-,TGTGCCATCAGAGGACAGGGAGATCAGCCCCAGCATTTT,CAIRGQGDQPQHF
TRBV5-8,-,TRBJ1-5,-,TGTGCCAGCAGCTTGTCATGGGGCTTGAATCAGCCCCAGCATTTT,CASSLSWGLNQPQHF
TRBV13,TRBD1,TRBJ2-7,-,TGTGCCAGCAGCCGGGACAGGGAGCAGTACTTC,CASSRDREQYF
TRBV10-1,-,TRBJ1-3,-,TGCGCCAGCAGTGTCCGCTCTGGAAACACCATATATTTT,CASSVRSGNTIYF
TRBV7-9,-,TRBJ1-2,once,TGTGCCAGCAGCCGAAACCGAATCCAGGGCCTCGACTATGGCTACACCTTC,CASSRNRIQGLDYGYTF
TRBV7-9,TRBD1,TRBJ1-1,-,TGTGCCAGCAGGGGGACAGAGAACACTGAAGCTTTCTTT,CASRGTENTEAFF
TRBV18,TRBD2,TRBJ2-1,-,TGTGCCAGCTCACTTACTAGCGGGGGGGCGTATGAGCAGTTCTTC,CASSLTSGGAYEQFF
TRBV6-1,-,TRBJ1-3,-,TGTGCCAGCAGTCCCTTTAGCTCTGGAAACACCATATATTTT,CASSPFSSGNTIYF
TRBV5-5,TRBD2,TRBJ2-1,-,TGTGCCAGCAGCATAGCGGGGATGGATGAGCAGTTCTTC,CASSIAGMDEQFF
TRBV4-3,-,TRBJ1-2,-,TGCGCCAGCAGCCAATATTCAGGCAACTATGGCTACACCTTC,CASSQYSGNYGYTF
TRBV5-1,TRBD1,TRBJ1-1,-,TGCGCCAGCAGCTTGGGGGCACAGGGGGTCGGCACTGAAGCTTTCTTT,CASSLGAQGVGTEAFF
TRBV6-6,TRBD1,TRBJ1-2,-,TGTGCCAGCAGTCTTACCGGGACAGCTAACTATGGCTACACCTTC,CASSLTGTANYGYTF